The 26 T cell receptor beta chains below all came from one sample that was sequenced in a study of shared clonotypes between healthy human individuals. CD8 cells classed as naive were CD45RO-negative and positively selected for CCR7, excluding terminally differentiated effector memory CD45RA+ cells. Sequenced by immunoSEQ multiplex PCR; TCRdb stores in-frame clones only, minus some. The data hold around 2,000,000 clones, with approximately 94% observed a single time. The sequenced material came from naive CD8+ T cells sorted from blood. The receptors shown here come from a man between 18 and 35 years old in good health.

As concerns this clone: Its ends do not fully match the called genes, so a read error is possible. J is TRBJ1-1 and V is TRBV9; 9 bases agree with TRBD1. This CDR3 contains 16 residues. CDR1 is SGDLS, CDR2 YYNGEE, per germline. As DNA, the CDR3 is TGTGCCAGCAGCGTCGGACAGGGGCTGGGGAACGCTGAAGCTTTCTTT. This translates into CASSVGQGLGNAEAFF.

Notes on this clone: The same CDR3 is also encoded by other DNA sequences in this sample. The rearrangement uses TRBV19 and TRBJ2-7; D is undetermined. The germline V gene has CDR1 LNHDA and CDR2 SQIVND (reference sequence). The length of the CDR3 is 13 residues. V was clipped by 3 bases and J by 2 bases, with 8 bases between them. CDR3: CASSISYTYEQYF. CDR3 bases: TGTGCCAGTAGTATCAGCTACACCTACGAGCAGTACTTC.

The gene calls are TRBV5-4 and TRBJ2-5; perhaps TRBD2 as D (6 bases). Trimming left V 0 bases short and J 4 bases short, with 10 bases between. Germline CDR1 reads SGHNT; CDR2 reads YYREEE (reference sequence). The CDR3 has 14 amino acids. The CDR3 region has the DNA TGTGCCAGCAGCTTGGAACTAGCTGGAGAGACCCAGTACTTC. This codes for CASSLELAGETQYF.

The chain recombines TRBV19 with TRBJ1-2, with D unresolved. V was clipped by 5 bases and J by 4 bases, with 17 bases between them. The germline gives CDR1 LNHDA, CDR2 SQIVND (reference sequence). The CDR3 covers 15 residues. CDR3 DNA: TGTGCCAGTAGTGATAGGAGTCAGGCTACCTATGGCTACACCTTC. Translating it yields CASSDRSQATYGYTF.

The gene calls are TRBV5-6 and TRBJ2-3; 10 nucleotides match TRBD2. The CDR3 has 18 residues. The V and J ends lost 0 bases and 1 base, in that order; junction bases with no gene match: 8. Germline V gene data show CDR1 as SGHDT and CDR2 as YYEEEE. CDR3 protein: CASSLEGAGTSGTDTQYF. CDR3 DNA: TGTGCCAGCAGCTTGGAAGGAGCCGGGACTAGCGGCACAGATACGCAGTATTTT. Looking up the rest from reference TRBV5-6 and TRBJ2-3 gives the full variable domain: DAGVTQSPTHLIKTRGQQVTLRCSPKSGHDTVSWYQQALGQGPQFIFQYYEEEERQRGNFPDRFSGHQFPNYSSELNVNALLLGDSALYLCASSLEGAGTSGTDTQYFGPGTRLTVL.

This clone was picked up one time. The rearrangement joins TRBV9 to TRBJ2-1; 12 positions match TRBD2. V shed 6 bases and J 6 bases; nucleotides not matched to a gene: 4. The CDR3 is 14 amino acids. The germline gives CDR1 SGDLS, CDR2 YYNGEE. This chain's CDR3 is CASTPSGGANEQFF. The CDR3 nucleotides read TGTGCCAGCACCCCTAGCGGGGGGGCCAATGAGCAGTTCTTC. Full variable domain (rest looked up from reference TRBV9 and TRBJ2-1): DSGVTQTPKHLITATGQRVTLRCSPRSGDLSVYWYQQSLDQGLQFLIQYYNGEERAKGNILERFSAQQFPDLHSELNLSSLELGDSALYFCASTPSGGANEQFFGPGTRLTVL.

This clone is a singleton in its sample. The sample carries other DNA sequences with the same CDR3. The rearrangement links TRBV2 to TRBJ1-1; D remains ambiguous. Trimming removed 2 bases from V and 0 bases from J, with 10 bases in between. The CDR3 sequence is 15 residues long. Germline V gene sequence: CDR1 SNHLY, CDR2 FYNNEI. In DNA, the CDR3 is TGTGCCAGCAGTGAATTAGAGGGTCTGAACACTGAAGCTTTCTTT. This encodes CASSELEGLNTEAFF.

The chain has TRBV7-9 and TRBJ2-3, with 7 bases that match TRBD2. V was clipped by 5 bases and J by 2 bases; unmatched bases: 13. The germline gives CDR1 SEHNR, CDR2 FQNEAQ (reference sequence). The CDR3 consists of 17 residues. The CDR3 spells CASSPWGGKKSTDTQYF. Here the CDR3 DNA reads TGTGCCAGCAGCCCTTGGGGGGGAAAGAAATCCACAGATACGCAGTATTTT.

The CDR3 here is CASSLLPVRGTEAFF. DNA for the CDR3: TGTGCCAGCAGTTTACTGCCAGTCCGAGGCACTGAAGCTTTCTTT. The gene calls are TRBV27 and TRBJ1-1, with D uncertain. Trimming pared 2 bases from V and 4 bases from J, leaving 14 bases between. CDR3 size: 15 residues. CDR1 and CDR2 from the germline V gene are MNHEY and SMNVEV (reference sequence).

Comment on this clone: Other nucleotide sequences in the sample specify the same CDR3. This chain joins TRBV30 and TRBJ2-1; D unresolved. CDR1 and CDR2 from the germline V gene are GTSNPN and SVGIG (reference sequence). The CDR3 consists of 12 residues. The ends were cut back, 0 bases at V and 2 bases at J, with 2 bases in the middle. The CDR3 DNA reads TGTGCCTGGAGTGTAACCTACAATGAGCAGTTCTTC. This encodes CAWSVTYNEQFF.

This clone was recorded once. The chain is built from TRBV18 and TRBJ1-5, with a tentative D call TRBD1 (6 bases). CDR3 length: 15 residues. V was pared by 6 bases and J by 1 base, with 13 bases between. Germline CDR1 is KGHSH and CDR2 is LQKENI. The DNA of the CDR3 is TGTGCCAGCTCGGAGACAGGTGGGAGCAATCAGCCCCAGCATTTT. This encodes CASSETGGSNQPQHF.

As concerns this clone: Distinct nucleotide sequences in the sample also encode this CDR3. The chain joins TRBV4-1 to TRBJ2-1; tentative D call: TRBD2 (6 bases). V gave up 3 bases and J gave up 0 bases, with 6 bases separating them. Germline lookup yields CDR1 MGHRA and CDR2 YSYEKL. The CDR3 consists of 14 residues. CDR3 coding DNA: TGCGCCAGCAGCCACGGGGGCTCCTACAATGAGCAGTTCTTC. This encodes CASSHGGSYNEQFF.

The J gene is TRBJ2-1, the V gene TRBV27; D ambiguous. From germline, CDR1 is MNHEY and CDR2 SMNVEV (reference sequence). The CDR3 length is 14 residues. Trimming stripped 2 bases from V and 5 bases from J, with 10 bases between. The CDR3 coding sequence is TGTGCCAGCAGTTTACCCCAGAAGGACAATGAGCAGTTCTTC. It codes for CASSLPQKDNEQFF.

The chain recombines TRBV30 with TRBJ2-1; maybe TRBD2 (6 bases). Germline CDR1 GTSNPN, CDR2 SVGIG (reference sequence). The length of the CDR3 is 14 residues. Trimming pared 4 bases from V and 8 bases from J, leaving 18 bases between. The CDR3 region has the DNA TGTGCCTGGAACAACCAGGCGGGGATAGATGAGCAGTTCTTC. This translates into CAWNNQAGIDEQFF.

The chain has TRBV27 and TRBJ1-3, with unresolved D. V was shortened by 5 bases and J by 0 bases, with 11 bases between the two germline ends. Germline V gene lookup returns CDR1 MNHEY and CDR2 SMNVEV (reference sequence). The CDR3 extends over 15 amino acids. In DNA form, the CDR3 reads TGTGCCAGCAGTCCTCAGTTCTTCTCTGGAAACACCATATATTTT. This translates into CASSPQFFSGNTIYF.

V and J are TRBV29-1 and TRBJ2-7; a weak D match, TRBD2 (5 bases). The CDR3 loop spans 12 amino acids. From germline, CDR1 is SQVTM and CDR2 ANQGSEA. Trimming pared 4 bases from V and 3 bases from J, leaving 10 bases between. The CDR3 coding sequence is TGCAGCGTTGTAGCGCGGAGCTACGAGCAGTACTTC. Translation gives CSVVARSYEQYF.

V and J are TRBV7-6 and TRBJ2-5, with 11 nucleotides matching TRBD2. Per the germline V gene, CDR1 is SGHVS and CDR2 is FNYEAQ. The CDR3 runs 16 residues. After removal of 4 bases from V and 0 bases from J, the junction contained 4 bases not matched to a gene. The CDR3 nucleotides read TGTGCCAGCAGCTCGAGACTAGCGGGGAACCAAGAGACCCAGTACTTC. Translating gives CASSSRLAGNQETQYF.

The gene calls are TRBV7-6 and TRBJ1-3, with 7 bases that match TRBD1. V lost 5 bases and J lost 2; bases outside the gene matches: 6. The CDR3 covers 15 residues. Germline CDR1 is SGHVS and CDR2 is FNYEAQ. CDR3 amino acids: CASSPETGTGNTIYF. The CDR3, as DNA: TGTGCCAGCAGCCCAGAGACAGGGACTGGAAACACCATATATTTT.

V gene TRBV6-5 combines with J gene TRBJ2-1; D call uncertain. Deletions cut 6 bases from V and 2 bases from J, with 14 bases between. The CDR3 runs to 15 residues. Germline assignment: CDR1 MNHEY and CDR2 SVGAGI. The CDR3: CASSLSDGAYNEQFF. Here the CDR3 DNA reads TGTGCCAGCAGCCTCTCGGACGGTGCCTACAATGAGCAGTTCTTC.

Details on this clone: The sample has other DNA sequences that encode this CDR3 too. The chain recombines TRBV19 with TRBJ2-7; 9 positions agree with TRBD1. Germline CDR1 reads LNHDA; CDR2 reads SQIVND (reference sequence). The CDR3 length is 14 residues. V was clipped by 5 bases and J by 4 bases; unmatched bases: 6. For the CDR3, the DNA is TGTGCCAGTAGTTCAGGGACAGGGCTTTACGAGCAGTACTTC. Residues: CASSSGTGLYEQYF.

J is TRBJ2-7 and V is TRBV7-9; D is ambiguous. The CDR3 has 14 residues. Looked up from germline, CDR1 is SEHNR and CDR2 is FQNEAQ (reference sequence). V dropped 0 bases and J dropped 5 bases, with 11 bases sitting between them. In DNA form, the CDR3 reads TGTGCCAGCAGCTTAGCGATAGGGTACGACGAGCAGTACTTC. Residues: CASSLAIGYDEQYF.

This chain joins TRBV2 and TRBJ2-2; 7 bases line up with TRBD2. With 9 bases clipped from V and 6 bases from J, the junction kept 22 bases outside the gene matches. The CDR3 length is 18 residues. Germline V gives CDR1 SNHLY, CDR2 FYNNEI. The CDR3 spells CASNRATKGGSAPGELFF. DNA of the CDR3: TGTGCCAGTAACCGGGCGACGAAAGGCGGGAGCGCCCCCGGGGAGCTGTTTTTT.

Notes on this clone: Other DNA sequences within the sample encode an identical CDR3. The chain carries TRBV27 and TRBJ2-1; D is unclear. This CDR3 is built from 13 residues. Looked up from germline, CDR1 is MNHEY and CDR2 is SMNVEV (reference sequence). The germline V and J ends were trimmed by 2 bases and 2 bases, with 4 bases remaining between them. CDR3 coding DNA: TGTGCCAGCAGTTTAGGGACCTACAATGAGCAGTTCTTC. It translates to CASSLGTYNEQFF.

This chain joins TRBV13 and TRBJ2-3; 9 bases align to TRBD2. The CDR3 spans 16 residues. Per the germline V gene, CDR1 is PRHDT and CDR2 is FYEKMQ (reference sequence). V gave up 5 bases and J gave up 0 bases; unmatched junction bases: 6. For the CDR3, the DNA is TGTGCCAGCAGCCAAGCGGGGGGCGACAGCACAGATACGCAGTATTTT. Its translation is CASSQAGGDSTDTQYF. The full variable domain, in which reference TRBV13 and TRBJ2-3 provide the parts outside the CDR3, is AAGVIQSPRHLIKEKRETATLKCYPIPRHDTVYWYQQGPGQDPQFLISFYEKMQSDKGSIPDRFSAQQFSDYHSELNMSSLELGDSALYFCASSQAGGDSTDTQYFGPGTRLTVL.

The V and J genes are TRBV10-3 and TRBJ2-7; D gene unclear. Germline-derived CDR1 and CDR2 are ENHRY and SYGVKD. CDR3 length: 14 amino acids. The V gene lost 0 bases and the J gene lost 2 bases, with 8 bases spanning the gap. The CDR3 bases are TGTGCCATCAGTGAGTCGACTGCAGCCTACGAGCAGTACTTC. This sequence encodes CAISESTAAYEQYF.

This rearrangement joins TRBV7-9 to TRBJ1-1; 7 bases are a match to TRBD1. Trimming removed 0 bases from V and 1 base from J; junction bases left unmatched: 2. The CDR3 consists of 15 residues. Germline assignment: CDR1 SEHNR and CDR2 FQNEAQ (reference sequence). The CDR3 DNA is TGTGCCAGCAGCTTAGCCGGGACAGCGAACACTGAAGCTTTCTTT. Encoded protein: CASSLAGTANTEAFF.